At least ten counts were recorded for the clone carrying this TCR beta chain. These data originate in a study of T cells in Graves' hyperthyroidism and ophthalmopathy. Amplification of TCR beta CDR3 regions was performed using RNA transcripts as template. Initially, a first-round RT-PCR of the TCR CDR3 employed the HTBI primer set. Each CDR3 protein gets one entry after TCRdb re-called the multiplex PCR reads with MiXCR. The sample has under 600,000 distinct CDR3 sequences, about a sixth seen once. PBMCs were sourced from less than 13 ml fresh peripheral blood. Germline trimming cut 7 bases from V and 6 bases from J; bases unmatched to any gene: 6. CDR3 size: 13 residues. From germline, CDR1 is DFQATT and CDR2 SNEGSKA (reference sequence).

Sequencing was carried out using blood. The receptor comes from a woman aged 40 to 50 with Graves' ophthalmopathy. This rearrangement joins TRBV20-1 to TRBJ1-6; 7 bases agree with TRBD1. CDR3 bases: TGCAGTGGCAGACAGGGTGGTAATTCACCCCTCCACTTT. It yields the protein CSGRQGGNSPLHF.